Here is one TCR beta chain with its context. The data were taken from a study of blood T cell repertoires in COVID-19. Study in general: PBMCs, B-cell-depleted T cells, or T cells were the source of the cDNA or gDNA that made up the material.

Some clones are missing from TCRdb's copy, which holds only in-frame ones; the method was immunoSEQ multiplex PCR. In the table there are about 150,000 clones, about 73% of which are singletons. The TCR originated in a man older than 75 with acute or convalescent COVID-19. The material sequenced was peripheral blood.

CDR3 in amino acids: CASSLSGMGEKLFF. The CDR3 DNA reads TGTGCCAGCAGCTTATCAGGGATGGGTGAAAAACTGTTTTTT. V and J are TRBV7-2 and TRBJ1-4, with D possibly matching TRBD1 (5 bases). This CDR3 spans 14 amino acids. The germline V gene encodes CDR1 SGHTA and CDR2 FQGNSA. V dropped 2 bases and J dropped 7 bases, with 11 bases sitting between them.